Listed below are T cell receptor beta chains from one sample, sequenced in a study of Tregs in tolerant kidney transplant recipients. The antigens of these receptors remain unknown. The method was immunoSEQ multiplex PCR; TCRdb's version includes in-frame clones alone and lacks a portion of them. The sample holds approximately 15,000 clones, around 53% seen once. Sequenced here: CD4+ T cells from blood cultured with allogeneic cells, sampled before the transplant. The receptor source for this set is a human patient who received a combined kidney and bone marrow transplant. CDR3s include the opening cysteine and the closing phenylalanine or tryptophan. D genes are given only for firm matches. Size values are once, few and many counts, or a class for expanded clones, and some rows have none.

>TRBJ1-2|NA|TRBD1|TRBV10-3
TGTGCCATCAGTGATAGTATCCCGGGACAGGGGGCTGTTGGCTACACCTTC
CAISDSIPGQGAVGYTF
>TRBJ2-5|NA|NA|TRBV23-1
TGCGCCAGCAGTGAGTATCGGGAGAGTTCGATAGAGACCCAGTACTTC
CASSEYRESSIETQYF
>TRBJ2-3|few|TRBD1|TRBV11-1
TGTGCCAGCAGCCTTAACAGGGGACCACTCACAGATACGCAGTATTTT
CASSLNRGPLTDTQYF
>TRBJ1-1|NA|TRBD1|TRBV28
TGTGCCAGCAGTTTATACAGGGGGCTTGATTTGCACACTGAAGCTTTCTTT
CASSLYRGLDLHTEAFF
>TRBJ2-5|NA|TRBD2|TRBV10-3
TGTGCCTCAGGGACTAGCGGGAGTCAGACCCAGTACTTC
CASGTSGSQTQYF
>TRBJ1-1|NA|NA|TRBV5-1
TGCGCCAGCAGCTTGGTGAGGGGGAGCTCTGAAGCTTTCTTT
CASSLVRGSSEAFF
>TRBJ2-2|NA|TRBD1|TRBV4-1
TGCGCCAGCAGGAAGGGACAGGGTCGCACCGGGGAGCTGTTTTTT
CASRKGQGRTGELFF
>TRBJ1-1|NA|NA|TRBV6-6
TGTGCCAGCAGTCCCGACAGTTTTAACACTGAAGCTTTCTTT
CASSPDSFNTEAFF
>TRBJ1-2|few|NA|TRBV11-3
TGTGCCAGCAGCTTCTCAGGGTATGGCTACACCTTC
CASSFSGYGYTF
>TRBJ1-2|few|NA|TRBV6-6
TGTGCCAGTTTCTCCAGGGGATATGGCTACACCTTC
CASFSRGYGYTF
>TRBJ2-7|NA|NA|TRBV18
TGTGCCAGCTCACCAATATATTGGCGGGACAGCGTCTACGAGCAGTACTTC
CASSPIYWRDSVYEQYF
>TRBJ2-7|NA|TRBD1|TRBV11-2
TGTGCCAGCAGCTCGGCCGGGACAGCCTCCTACGAGCAGTACTTC
CASSSAGTASYEQYF
>TRBJ2-5|NA|NA|TRBV20-1
TGCAGTGCTTCAATCAGGGAGACCCAGTACTTC
CSASIRETQYF
>TRBJ1-2|NA|NA|TRBV7-2
TGTGCCAGCAGCTTAGCAGCGGGAGCCCCTTGGGGCTACACCTTC
CASSLAAGAPWGYTF
>TRBJ1-2|few|NA|TRBV11-2
TGTGCCAGCAGCTGGGCTGGGGCTCGGGGCTACACCTTC
CASSWAGARGYTF